This T cell receptor (beta chain) was captured by sequencing in a study of control samples from healthy donors and cancer patients (dated by TCRdb to 2020 to 2021). In the case of this clone: Its antigen is still unknown. No base quality values were provided; no much bigger clone lies one nucleotide off.

The CDR3 has 13 amino acids, counting the end cysteine and phenylalanine. Kept here is only the CDR3 DNA, which spans 39 bases and is read in frame from base 1. V ends up 10 bases short and J 0 bases short, with an unmatched junction base count of 1. For CDR1 and CDR2, the germline V gene lists KGHDR and SFDVKD. Library preparation used the immunoSEQ multiplex PCR assay. In TCRdb, the immuneACCESS table is reduced to in-frame sequences with V and J assigned. These tables do not hold every clone; where another copy was compared, an unresolved V gene accounts for under half, and the others remain unexplained. The sample table lists some 89,000 clones, around nine tenths of them with a count of one. In total, the top ten clones hold around a fifth of the sample.

The chain joins TRBV24-1 to TRBJ2-1, and TRBD2 matches 8 of the central bases. The source of this sequence is a man aged 30 to 39 in good health. Sequenced: blood. CDR3 region: CATAGGSYNEQFF. The bases read TGTGCCACTGCGGGGGGCTCCTACAATGAGCAGTTCTTC.